These T cell receptor beta chains were read from a single sample in a study of cytomegalovirus exposure and HLA in healthy donors. Sequenced by immunoSEQ multiplex PCR; TCRdb stores in-frame clones only, minus some. Across around 160,000 clones, the top ten clones capture around 1.5% of the sample. What was sequenced was PBMCs. The receptors were gathered from a woman aged 45-60 years in good health and CMV-seronegative. The CDR3 runs from the conserved cysteine through the conserved F or W. A D gene is named only where the DNA matches it firmly.

j_call | d_call | v_call | cdr3_aa | cdr3_nt
TRBJ1-2 | TRBD1 | TRBV19 | CASSRIGDSPYGYTF | TGTGCCAGTAGTCGTATCGGGGACAGCCCGTATGGCTACACCTTC
TRBJ1-2 | NA | TRBV4-1 | CASSQAIRGPIYGYTF | TGCGCCAGCAGCCAAGCGATCAGGGGCCCCATCTATGGCTACACCTTC
TRBJ1-1 | NA | TRBV2 | CASQNTEAFF | TGTGCCAGTCAGAACACTGAAGCTTTCTTT
TRBJ2-2 | TRBD1 | TRBV28 | CASSSPGQGATGELFF | TGTGCCAGCAGTAGCCCGGGACAGGGGGCCACCGGGGAGCTGTTTTTT
TRBJ2-1 | TRBD1 | TRBV5-1 | CASSLDRGMSGEQFF | TGCGCCAGCAGCTTGGACAGGGGGATGAGCGGTGAGCAGTTCTTC
TRBJ1-4 | TRBD1 | TRBV6-6 | CASSSHQTGEGEKLFF | TGTGCCAGCAGTTCCCATCAAACAGGGGAAGGCGAAAAACTGTTTTTT
TRBJ2-7 | NA | TRBV4-2 | CASSQDGGREQYF | TGTGCCAGCAGCCAAGATGGGGGCCGAGAGCAGTACTTC
TRBJ2-7 | TRBD2 | TRBV27 | CASRRTTSDYEQYF | TGTGCCAGCAGAAGAACGACTAGCGACTACGAGCAGTACTTC
TRBJ1-1 | TRBD1 | TRBV6-5 | CASSYATGANTEAFF | TGTGCCAGCAGTTATGCGACAGGGGCAAACACTGAAGCTTTCTTT
TRBJ1-5 | NA | TRBV2 | CASSRQLRSNQPQHF | TGTGCCAGCAGTCGACAGCTGCGTAGCAATCAGCCCCAGCATTTT
TRBJ1-1 | NA | TRBV18 | CASSPSGPDFGLPEAFF | TGTGCCAGCTCACCATCCGGACCCGATTTTGGACTCCCAGAAGCTTTCTTT
TRBJ1-1 | TRBD1 | TRBV6-6 | CASSSMTGTNTEAFF | TGTGCCAGCAGTTCCATGACAGGGACTAACACTGAAGCTTTCTTT
TRBJ1-6 | NA | TRBV11-2 | CASSLAPVLDSPLHF | TGTGCCAGCAGCTTAGCTCCGGTTTTGGATTCACCCCTCCACTTT
TRBJ2-7 | TRBD2 | TRBV5-1 | CASSLGRTSSYEQYF | TGCGCCAGCAGCTTGGGTCGGACTAGCTCCTACGAGCAGTACTTC
TRBJ2-3 | TRBD2 | TRBV9 | CASSVEVAGATDTQYF | TGTGCCAGCAGCGTAGAGGTAGCGGGGGCCACAGATACGCAGTATTTT
TRBJ1-3 | NA | TRBV5-4 | CASSLGGQSSGNTIYF | TGTGCCAGCAGCTTGGGAGGGCAGAGCTCTGGAAACACCATATATTTT
TRBJ1-5 | NA | TRBV5-1 | CASSLDSREAQPQHF | TGCGCCAGCAGCTTGGATTCCAGGGAAGCCCAGCCCCAGCATTTT
TRBJ2-5 | TRBD1 | TRBV7-2 | CASSLGQPTSSWLGTQYF | TGTGCCAGCAGCTTGGGACAGCCCACAAGCTCATGGCTAGGGACCCAGTACTTC
TRBJ1-1 | NA | TRBV16 | CASSQADTEAFF | TGTGCCAGCAGCCAAGCAGACACTGAAGCTTTCTTT
TRBJ2-7 | NA | TRBV28 | CASTLRDFSYEQYF | TGTGCCAGCACACTTCGGGACTTCTCCTACGAGCAGTACTTC
TRBJ2-5 | TRBD2 | TRBV30 | CAWSGLAGAFRETQYF | TGTGCCTGGAGTGGACTAGCGGGGGCCTTCAGAGAGACCCAGTACTTC